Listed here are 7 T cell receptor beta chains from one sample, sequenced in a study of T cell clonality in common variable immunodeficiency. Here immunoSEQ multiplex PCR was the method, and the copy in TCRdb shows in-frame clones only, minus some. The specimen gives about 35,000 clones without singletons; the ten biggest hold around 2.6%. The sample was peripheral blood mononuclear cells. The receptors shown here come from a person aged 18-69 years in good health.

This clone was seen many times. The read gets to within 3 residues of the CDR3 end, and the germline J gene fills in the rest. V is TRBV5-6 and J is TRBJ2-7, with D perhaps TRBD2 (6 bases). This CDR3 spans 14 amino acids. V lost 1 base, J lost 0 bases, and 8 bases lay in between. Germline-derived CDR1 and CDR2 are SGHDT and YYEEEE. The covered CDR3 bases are TGTGCCAGCAGCTTGTTAGCGGTCTCCTACGAG. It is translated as CASSLLAVSYE. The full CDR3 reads CASSLLAVSYEQYF.

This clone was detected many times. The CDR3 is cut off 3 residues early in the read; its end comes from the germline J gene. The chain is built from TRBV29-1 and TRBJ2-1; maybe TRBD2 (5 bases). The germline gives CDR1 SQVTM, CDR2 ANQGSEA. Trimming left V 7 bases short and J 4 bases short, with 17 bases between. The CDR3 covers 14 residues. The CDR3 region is CSGSSSVRYNEQFF. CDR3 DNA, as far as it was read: TGCAGCGGATCGAGTAGCGTAAGATACAATGAG.

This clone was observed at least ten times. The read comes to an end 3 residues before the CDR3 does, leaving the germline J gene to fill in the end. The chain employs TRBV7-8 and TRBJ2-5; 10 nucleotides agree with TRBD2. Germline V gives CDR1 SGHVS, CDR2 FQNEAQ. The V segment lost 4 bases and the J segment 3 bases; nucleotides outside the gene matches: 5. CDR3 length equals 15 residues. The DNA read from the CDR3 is TGTGCCAGCAGCTGGCCCGGGACTAGCGAAGAGACC. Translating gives CASSWPGTSEET. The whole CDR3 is CASSWPGTSEETQYF.

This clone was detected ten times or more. CDR3 sequence reads: CASSLDAGFTLHF. The DNA read from the CDR3 is TGCGCCAGCAGCTTGGACGCAGGGTTCACC. The rearrangement links TRBV5-1 to TRBJ1-6; D is perhaps TRBD1 (5 bases). Read data end 3 residues before the CDR3 end; the end is taken from the germline J gene. The CDR3 sequence is 13 residues long. Germline loops: CDR1 SGHRS, CDR2 YFSETQ.

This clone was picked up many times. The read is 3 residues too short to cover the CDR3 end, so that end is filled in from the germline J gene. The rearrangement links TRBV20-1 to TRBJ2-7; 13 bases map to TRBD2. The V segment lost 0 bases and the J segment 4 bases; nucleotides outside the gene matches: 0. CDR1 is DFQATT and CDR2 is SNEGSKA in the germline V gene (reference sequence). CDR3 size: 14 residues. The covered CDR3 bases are TGCAGTGCTAGAGAGGGACTAGCGGGGTACGAG. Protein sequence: CSAREGLAGYE. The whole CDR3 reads CSAREGLAGYEQYF.

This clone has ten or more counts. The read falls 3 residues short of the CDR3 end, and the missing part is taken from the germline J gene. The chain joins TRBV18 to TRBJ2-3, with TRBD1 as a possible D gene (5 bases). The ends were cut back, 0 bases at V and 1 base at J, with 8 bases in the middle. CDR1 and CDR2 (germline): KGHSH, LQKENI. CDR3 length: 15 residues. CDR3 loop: CASSPPGVRTDTQYF. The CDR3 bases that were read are TGTGCCAGCTCACCACCAGGGGTCCGCACAGATACG.

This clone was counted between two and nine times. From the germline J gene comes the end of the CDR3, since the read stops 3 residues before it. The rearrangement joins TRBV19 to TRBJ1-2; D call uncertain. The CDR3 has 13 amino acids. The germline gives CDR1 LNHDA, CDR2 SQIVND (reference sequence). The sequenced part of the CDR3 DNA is TGTGCCAGTAGTACGTTAGCGGGAGTGAAC. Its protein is CASSTLAGVN. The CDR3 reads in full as CASSTLAGVNYTF.